This T cell receptor beta chain was sequenced in a study of cytomegalovirus exposure and HLA in healthy donors. With respect to this clone: No antigen is known for it.

These donors counted as nominally healthy when sampled, but unrecorded immune exposures were likely. PCR involved 60 Vbeta and 13 Jbeta primers. Libraries were prepared by immunoSEQ multiplex PCR; TCRdb keeps only in-frame clonotypes and omits some of them. Among around 170,000 clones listed, over 70% were seen once. Germline assignment: CDR1 SGHTA and CDR2 FQGNSA. The V end lost 3 bases, the J end lost 9 bases, and 18 bases lay between the germline ends. The CDR3 totals 15 residues. Findings and caveats of the study: Cytomegalovirus association was listed for about 150 TCR beta chains.

Source material: PBMCs. The J gene is TRBJ2-1, the V gene TRBV7-2, with D maybe TRBD2 (5 bases). The receptor was isolated from a man aged 45-65 years in good health and CMV-seronegative. The CDR3 reads CASSFRPWAGIEQFF. The CDR3 DNA follows: TGTGCCAGCAGCTTCCGCCCCTGGGCGGGCATTGAGCAGTTCTTC.